This TCR beta chain came from a study of early stage breast cancer tumors. Study as a whole: Samples were sequenced at around 10-fold average coverage. Study-level findings and limits: Commonly generated sequences made up most enriched TCRB sequences shared between patients.

In the case of this clone: What it binds is not known.

Clones were sequenced by immunoSEQ multiplex PCR, and TCRdb holds only the in-frame ones, with some missing. The sample contains 45,000 to 60,000 clones, over 80% of which appear only once. The germline V and J ends were trimmed by 9 bases and 7 bases, with 18 bases remaining between them. The CDR3 is 13 amino acids. Germline V CDR1 and CDR2: MDHEN, SYDVKM. The receptor's source is a person aged 70 to 85 with breast cancer. V usage is TRBV28 and J usage is TRBJ1-1, with D hard to call. The sample taken for sequencing was blood. This CDR3 reads CASLREAWGEAFF. In nucleotides, the CDR3 is TGTGCCAGTCTAAGGGAGGCTTGGGGTGAAGCTTTCTTT.